The 27 T cell receptor beta chains below all came from one sample that was sequenced in a study of beta chain features in type 1 diabetes. Expressed TCRB transcripts got sequenced, as all isolated RNA was reverse transcribed. Sequenced by immunoSEQ multiplex PCR; TCRdb stores in-frame clones only, minus some. The data show fewer than 150,000 clones, with 6.9% seen just once and about 1.3% held by the top ten. The sample consisted of central memory CD4+ T cells from blood. These receptors all come from a woman in her twenties or thirties in good health.

J is TRBJ2-6 and V is TRBV7-6; TRBD2 agrees at 14 bases. After removal of 8 bases from V and 0 bases from J, the junction contained 9 bases not matched to a gene. The CDR3 extends over 19 amino acids. Germline-derived CDR1 and CDR2 are SGHVS and FNYEAQ. The CDR3 DNA follows: TGTGCCAGCTGGGGGACTAGCGGGAGAGTTAGCTCTGGGGCCAACGTCCTGACTTTC. Its translation is CASWGTSGRVSSGANVLTF.

The table lists this clone with a few counts. This chain links TRBV29-1 with TRBJ2-3; 9 bases line up with TRBD2. Per the germline V gene, CDR1 is SQVTM and CDR2 is ANQGSEA. There are 15 residues in the CDR3. V was clipped by 7 bases and J by 3 bases; unmatched bases: 11. CDR3 loop: CSAAISGSRTDTQYF. For the CDR3, the DNA is TGCAGCGCTGCGATTAGCGGGAGTAGGACAGATACGCAGTATTTT.

The chain has TRBV28 and TRBJ1-4, with 7 bases aligning to TRBD1. Germline CDR1 and CDR2: MDHEN and SYDVKM. The CDR3 covers 14 residues. The V gene end was trimmed by 5 bases and the J gene end by 7 bases; junction bases not matched to a gene: 7. CDR3 DNA sequence: TGTGCCAGCAGTAACAGGGGATTTGGTGAAAAACTGTTTTTT. Translating it yields CASSNRGFGEKLFF.

The chain uses TRBV11-2 and TRBJ2-1; 11 bases map to TRBD2. V lost 2 bases, J lost 7 bases, and 13 bases stayed unmatched. The CDR3 sequence is 18 residues long. The germline CDR1 and CDR2 sequences are SGHAT and FQNNGV. CDR3 loop: CASSLIGGSGRGRNEQFF. Written as DNA, the CDR3 is TGTGCCAGCAGCTTAATTGGTGGTAGCGGGAGGGGGAGAAATGAGCAGTTCTTC.

The chain has TRBV2 and TRBJ2-1; 7 nucleotides agree with TRBD1. The CDR3 extends over 14 amino acids. After removal of 6 bases from V and 2 bases from J, the junction contained 4 bases not matched to a gene. Germline V lookup: CDR1 SNHLY, CDR2 FYNNEI. CDR3: CASRAGTAYNEQFF. In DNA, the CDR3 is TGTGCCAGCAGAGCCGGGACAGCCTACAATGAGCAGTTCTTC.

This clone was seen more than once but under ten times. The CDR3 sequence is CSAPLHGVFF. The CDR3, as DNA: TGCAGTGCTCCTCTCCACGGGGTGTTCTTT. The J gene is TRBJ1-1, the V gene TRBV20-1; D remains ambiguous. Trimming took 5 bases from V and 14 from J, leaving 15 bases between them. CDR1 is DFQATT, CDR2 SNEGSKA, per germline (reference sequence). The CDR3 is 10 amino acids.

A word on this clone: One end of the junction is discordant with germline, which a read error may explain. The sample carries other DNA sequences with the same CDR3. The chain employs TRBV5-1 and TRBJ1-5, with D perhaps matching TRBD1 (5 bases). CDR1 is SGHRS, CDR2 YFSETQ, per germline. The CDR3 has 15 residues. In DNA, the CDR3 is TGTGCCAGCAGCTTGGCCGGGGGAGCGGGTCAGCCCCAGCATTTT. Amino acids: CASSLAGGAGQPQHF.

This clone showed up just a few times. CDR3 region: CASSLEAGGYEQYF. Written as DNA, the CDR3 is TGTGCCAGCAGCTTGGAGGCGGGAGGGTACGAGCAGTACTTC. This chain connects TRBV7-2 to TRBJ2-7, with 9 bases aligning to TRBD2. Trimming removed 3 bases from V and 4 bases from J; junction bases left unmatched: 4. Germline V gene sequence: CDR1 SGHTA, CDR2 FQGNSA. The CDR3 contains 14 residues.

This clone showed up many times. This chain uses TRBV7-9 with TRBJ1-2, with 9 bases fitting TRBD1. The CDR3 covers 13 residues. From germline, CDR1 is SEHNR and CDR2 FQNEAQ (reference sequence). J gave up 7 bases and V 5 bases, and 5 bases lay outside the gene matches. The DNA of the CDR3 is TGTGCCAGCAGCCAAGGACAGGGGCCTGGCTACACCTTC. It specifies CASSQGQGPGYTF.

A few counts support this clone. Other DNA sequences from this sample encode an identical CDR3 as well. CDR3: CASSRTAGNTEAFF. In DNA form, the CDR3 reads TGTGCCAGCAGTCGAACAGCGGGGAACACTGAAGCTTTCTTT. This chain joins TRBV6-1 and TRBJ1-1; D gene uncertain. CDR3 size: 14 residues. From germline, CDR1 is MNHNS and CDR2 SASEGT. V shed 5 bases and J shed 1 base, with 11 bases lying between them.

J is TRBJ2-7 and V is TRBV5-1; D ambiguous. The CDR3 covers 12 residues. Trimming shortened V by 0 bases and J by 13 bases, and 14 bases separated the two germline ends. Germline-derived CDR1 and CDR2 are SGHRS and YFSETQ. The CDR3 bases are TGCGCCAGCAGCTTGGCAGACACACCGCCTTACTTC. Its protein is CASSLADTPPYF.

The V call is TRBV25-1, the J call TRBJ2-5; tentative D call: TRBD2 (6 bases). Germline V CDR1 and CDR2: MGHDK, SYGVNS. The CDR3 has 15 amino acids. V lost 3 bases and J 1 base, leaving 12 bases between the germline ends. DNA for the CDR3: TGTGCCAGCAGTGAGCTCGCGGGATTCCAAGAGACCCAGTACTTC. Amino acid sequence: CASSELAGFQETQYF.

In this sample, this clone turned up a few times. The gene calls are TRBV6-5 and TRBJ2-3; D might be TRBD1 (5 bases). With 0 bases removed from V and 4 bases from J, the gap between germline ends came to 14 bases. The CDR3 extends over 16 amino acids. Looked up from germline, CDR1 is MNHEY and CDR2 is SVGAGI. The CDR3 is CASSYSGPRAADTQYF. The CDR3 DNA is TGTGCCAGCAGTTACTCAGGTCCCAGGGCCGCAGATACGCAGTATTTT.

The V call is TRBV28, the J call TRBJ2-7; D gene uncertain. Per germline, CDR1 MDHEN and CDR2 SYDVKM. The V gene lost 7 bases and the J gene lost 2 bases, with 9 bases spanning the gap. This CDR3 is 12 amino acids long. The DNA of the CDR3 is TGTGCCAGCAATAGTGGTCCCTACGAGCAGTACTTC. It yields the protein CASNSGPYEQYF. Supplemented by reference TRBV28 and TRBJ2-7, the full variable domain reads DVKVTQSSRYLVKRTGEKVFLECVQDMDHENMFWYRQDPGLGLRLIYFSYDVKMKEKGDIPEGYSVSREKKERFSLILESASTNQTSMYLCASNSGPYEQYFGPGTRLTVT.

The chain employs TRBV18 and TRBJ2-3, with a weak D call TRBD1 (6 bases). Trimming shortened V by 3 bases and J by 3 bases, and 10 bases separated the two germline ends. This CDR3 is 14 amino acids long. Germline V CDR1 and CDR2: KGHSH, LQKENI. Here the CDR3 reads CASSPRTETDTQYF. In DNA, the CDR3 is TGTGCCAGCTCACCTCGGACAGAAACAGATACGCAGTATTTT.

The V call is TRBV6-1, the J call TRBJ2-4, with TRBD1 identical over 7 bases. This CDR3 is built from 15 residues. Trimming took 4 bases from V and 4 from J; bases not matched to a gene: 7. CDR1 and CDR2 (germline): MNHNS, SASEGT. DNA for the CDR3: TGTGCCAGCAGTGCACGACAGGGATCGAAAAACATTCAGTACTTC. Translating it yields CASSARQGSKNIQYF.

This clone was seen more than once but under ten times. The identical CDR3 is also encoded by other nucleotide sequences in the sample. This chain links TRBV28 with TRBJ2-3; D call uncertain. CDR1 is MDHEN and CDR2 is SYDVKM in the germline V gene. This CDR3 region has 13 residues. V was clipped by 4 bases and J by 2 bases, with 7 bases between them. The CDR3 DNA is TGTGCCAGCAGTTCCCCACACACAGATACGCAGTATTTT. Translating it yields CASSSPHTDTQYF. Complete variable domain (other parts from reference TRBV28 and TRBJ2-3): DVKVTQSSRYLVKRTGEKVFLECVQDMDHENMFWYRQDPGLGLRLIYFSYDVKMKEKGDIPEGYSVSREKKERFSLILESASTNQTSMYLCASSSPHTDTQYFGPGTRLTVL.

A few counts support this clone. The gene calls are TRBV30 and TRBJ2-3, with no clear D. This CDR3 is 11 amino acids long. V lost 4 bases and J 3 bases, leaving 5 bases between the germline ends. Per germline, CDR1 GTSNPN and CDR2 SVGIG (reference sequence). CDR3 in DNA: TGTGCCTGGACTAAGACAGATACGCAGTATTTT. Translated, it gives CAWTKTDTQYF.

Written as DNA, the CDR3 is TGTGCCAGCAGTCTCCAGGGGTTTTCCTCCTACGAGCAGTACTTC. This translates into CASSLQGFSSYEQYF. The rearrangement joins TRBV28 to TRBJ2-7; a possible D gene is TRBD1 (6 bases). CDR1 MDHEN and CDR2 SYDVKM come from the germline V gene. The CDR3 spans 15 residues. Trimming removed 5 bases at V and 0 bases at J, with 14 bases between.

The V gene is TRBV6-5, the J gene TRBJ2-1, with 9 bases matching TRBD2. Trimming took 7 bases from V and 1 from J; bases not matched to a gene: 2. Per the germline V gene, CDR1 is MNHEY and CDR2 is SVGAGI. The CDR3 contains 14 residues. The CDR3 is CASTLAGSYNEQFF. CDR3 in DNA: TGTGCCAGCACCCTAGCGGGATCCTACAATGAGCAGTTCTTC.

This clone was recorded a few times. The DNA of the CDR3 is TGTGCCAGCCGAGGGGAGGGTGAGCAGTTCTTC. This codes for CASRGEGEQFF. This rearrangement joins TRBV2 to TRBJ2-1, with TRBD2 identical over 7 bases. The ends lost 8 bases at V and 9 bases at J; junction bases unmatched: 4. Germline V lookup: CDR1 SNHLY, CDR2 FYNNEI. The CDR3 has 11 amino acids.

This clone was seen a single time. The rearrangement uses TRBV4-1 and TRBJ2-7; 8 bases line up with TRBD2. This CDR3 is built from 16 residues. The trim removed 1 base at V and 6 bases at J, leaving 11 bases unmatched. Looked up from germline, CDR1 is MGHRA and CDR2 is YSYEKL. CDR3 sequence: CASSQAPGTRVPEQYF. CDR3 bases: TGCGCCAGCAGCCAAGCACCCGGGACTAGGGTTCCCGAGCAGTACTTC.

This clone was recorded many times. The chain combines TRBV28 with TRBJ2-1; D uncertain. Germline V CDR1 and CDR2: MDHEN, SYDVKM. The CDR3 has 12 amino acids. With 5 bases removed from V and 10 bases from J, the gap between germline ends came to 12 bases. The CDR3 DNA is TGTGCCAGCAGTACCCCCGCTCGGGAGCAGTTCTTC. The encoded protein is CASSTPAREQFF.

This chain connects TRBV14 to TRBJ2-7, with a possible D match to TRBD1 (6 bases). Germline V gene data show CDR1 as SGHDN and CDR2 as FVKESK. This CDR3 is built from 13 residues. Deletions cut 3 bases from V and 6 bases from J, with 12 bases between. The CDR3 spells CASSHQQGREQYF. The CDR3 region has the DNA TGTGCCAGCAGCCATCAACAGGGTCGCGAGCAGTACTTC.

This clone has only a few counts. The rearrangement links TRBV5-5 to TRBJ2-1, with TRBD1 matching 10 bases. V was clipped by 3 bases and J by 5 bases; unmatched bases: 5. The CDR3 consists of 15 residues. Germline values: CDR1 SGHKS, CDR2 YYEKEE (reference sequence). CDR3 region: CASSSGQGVDNEQFF. For the CDR3, the DNA is TGTGCCAGCAGCTCCGGACAGGGGGTGGACAATGAGCAGTTCTTC. Full variable domain (outside the CDR3, taken from reference TRBV5-5 and TRBJ2-1): DAGVTQSPTHLIKTRGQQVTLRCSPISGHKSVSWYQQVLGQGPQFIFQYYEKEERGRGNFPDRFSARQFPNYSSELNVNALLLGDSALYLCASSSGQGVDNEQFFGPGTRLTVL.

This chain joins TRBV7-2 and TRBJ2-1, with D possibly TRBD2 on 6 matching bases. The germline V gene has CDR1 SGHTA and CDR2 FQGNSA. This CDR3 region has 12 residues. Trimming removed 8 bases from V and 5 bases from J, with 10 bases in between. CDR3 in amino acids: CASGRKDNEQFF. CDR3 nucleotide sequence: TGTGCCAGCGGGAGGAAGGACAATGAGCAGTTCTTC. The full variable domain, rest sourced from reference TRBV7-2 and TRBJ2-1, is GAGVSQSPSNKVTEKGKDVELRCDPISGHTALYWYRQSLGQGLEFLIYFQGNSAPDKSGLPSDRFSAERTGGSVSTLTIQRTQQEDSAVYLCASGRKDNEQFFGPGTRLTVL.

Ten or more counts support this clone. J is TRBJ2-1 and V is TRBV4-3; 12 nucleotides line up with TRBD2. The germline gives CDR1 LGHNA, CDR2 YSLEER. The CDR3 has 17 residues. The V segment lost 4 bases and the J segment 5 bases; nucleotides outside the gene matches: 9. The CDR3 bases are TGCGCCAGCAGCCCGAGGACTAGCGGGACTACCAACAATGAGCAGTTCTTC. As protein: CASSPRTSGTTNNEQFF.